This T cell receptor beta chain was profiled in a study of T cell changes during pregnancy in multiple sclerosis. CDR1 is MDHEN, CDR2 SYDVKM, per germline. Trimming at V came to 6 bases and at J to 4 bases, leaving 7 bases not matched to a gene. The CDR3 is 15 residues long. Assay: immunoSEQ multiplex PCR; the TCRdb copy retains only in-frame clones and omits some. There are tens of thousands of clones in the sample; about 92% occur only once, and about 5.3% lies in the top ten. This receptor was taken from a female donor in good health, enrolled as a control in a pregnancy study. The sequencing used peripheral blood, collected in the third trimester of pregnancy. The chain has TRBV28 and TRBJ2-1; 9 bases agree with TRBD2. In DNA, the CDR3 is TGTGCCAGCAGCCAAATAGCGGGAGCTTACAATGAGCAGTTCTTC. Residues: CASSQIAGAYNEQFF.